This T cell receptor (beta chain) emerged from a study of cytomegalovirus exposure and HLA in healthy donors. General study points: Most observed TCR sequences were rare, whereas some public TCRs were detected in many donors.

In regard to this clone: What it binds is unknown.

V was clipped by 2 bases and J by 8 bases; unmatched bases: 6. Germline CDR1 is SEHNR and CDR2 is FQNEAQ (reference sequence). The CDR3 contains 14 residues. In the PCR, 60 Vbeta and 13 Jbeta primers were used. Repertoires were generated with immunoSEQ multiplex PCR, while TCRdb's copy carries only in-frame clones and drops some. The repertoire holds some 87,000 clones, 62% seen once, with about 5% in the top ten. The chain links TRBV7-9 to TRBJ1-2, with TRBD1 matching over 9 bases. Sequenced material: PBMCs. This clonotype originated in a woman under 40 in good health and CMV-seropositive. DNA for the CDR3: TGTGCCAGCAGCTTACCGGGACAGGGTGGCGGCTACACCTTC. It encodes CASSLPGQGGGYTF.